The 7 T cell receptor beta chains given below trace back to one sample, sequenced in a study of blood T cell repertoires in COVID-19. Measured with immunoSEQ multiplex PCR; TCRdb has only the in-frame clones, and not every one. This table has about 210,000 clones, approximately 75% appearing once. Material for sequencing was PBMCs or T cells enriched from blood (not recorded which). Every receptor here comes from a middle-aged man who had recovered from COVID-19.

The chain links TRBV7-3 to TRBJ2-1; TRBD2 agrees at 10 bases. The J segment lost 6 bases and the V segment lost 1 base, leaving 6 bases of the junction unmatched. The CDR3 has 16 residues. Germline assignment: CDR1 SGHTA and CDR2 FQGTGA. CDR3 sequence (DNA): TGTGCCAGCAGCTTAATGTTAGCGGGAGGTGCCAATGAGCAGTTCTTC. This sequence encodes CASSLMLAGGANEQFF.

The rearrangement uses TRBV3-1 (or the pseudogene TRBV3-2) and TRBJ1-1; D not certain. Germline CDR1 LGHDT, CDR2 YNNKEL (reference sequence). This CDR3 comprises 13 residues. Trimming shortened V by 5 bases and J by 2 bases, and 9 bases separated the two germline ends. CDR3 bases: TGTGCCAGCAGCTATGGCGGAAACACTGAAGCTTTCTTT. This encodes CASSYGGNTEAFF.

J is TRBJ1-2 and V is TRBV7-2, with 10 bases that match TRBD1. V trimming: 5 bases; J trimming: 8 bases; junction bases outside the gene matches: 8. Germline V gives CDR1 SGHTA, CDR2 FQGNSA. The CDR3 totals 14 residues. For the CDR3, the DNA is TGTGCCAGCAGCACGGGACAGGGGTTCGGAGGCTACACCTTC. This gives the protein CASSTGQGFGGYTF.

V gene TRBV2 combines with J gene TRBJ2-5; TRBD1 matches at 9 bases. CDR1 SNHLY and CDR2 FYNNEI come from the germline V gene. CDR3 size: 14 residues. The ends lost 7 bases at V and 2 bases at J; junction bases unmatched: 5. The CDR3 here is CASTSGQGQETQYF. The DNA of the CDR3 is TGTGCCAGCACCTCGGGACAGGGACAAGAGACCCAGTACTTC.

The chain uses TRBV5-1 and TRBJ2-1; 7 bases map to TRBD2. Germline CDR1 and CDR2: SGHRS and YFSETQ. The CDR3 covers 17 residues. V lost 3 bases and J lost 7; bases outside the gene matches: 16. The CDR3: CASSSGTGLKDGNEQFF. DNA of the CDR3: TGCGCCAGCAGCTCTGGAACGGGACTAAAGGATGGGAATGAGCAGTTCTTC.

This clone was recorded a few times. The V call is TRBV15, the J call TRBJ1-1; D gene ambiguous. This CDR3 has 13 residues. CDR1 is LNHNV, CDR2 YYDKDF, per germline (reference sequence). V was clipped by 0 bases and J by 7 bases, with 9 bases between them. CDR3 nucleotide sequence: TGTGCCACCAGCAGAGATGTACGGTATGAAGCTTTCTTT. Residues: CATSRDVRYEAFF.

The chain employs TRBV29-1 and TRBJ2-3; D is unclear. CDR1 and CDR2 from the germline V gene are SQVTM and ANQGSEA. The ends were cut back, 3 bases at V and 0 bases at J, with 10 bases in the middle. CDR3 size: 14 residues. The CDR3 nucleotides read TGCAGCGTTGATGCCGATACTAGCACAGATACGCAGTATTTT. Its translation: CSVDADTSTDTQYF.